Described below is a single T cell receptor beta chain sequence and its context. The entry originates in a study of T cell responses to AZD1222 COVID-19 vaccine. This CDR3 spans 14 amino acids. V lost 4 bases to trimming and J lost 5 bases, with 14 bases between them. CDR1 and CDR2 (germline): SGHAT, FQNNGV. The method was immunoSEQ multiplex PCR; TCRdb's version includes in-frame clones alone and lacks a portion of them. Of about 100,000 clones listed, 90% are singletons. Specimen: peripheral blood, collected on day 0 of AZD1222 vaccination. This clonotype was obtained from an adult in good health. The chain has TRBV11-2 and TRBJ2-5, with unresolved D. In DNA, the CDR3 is TGTGCCAGCAGCTCGCTTGGGGTTTTCGAGACCCAGTACTTC. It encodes CASSSLGVFETQYF.